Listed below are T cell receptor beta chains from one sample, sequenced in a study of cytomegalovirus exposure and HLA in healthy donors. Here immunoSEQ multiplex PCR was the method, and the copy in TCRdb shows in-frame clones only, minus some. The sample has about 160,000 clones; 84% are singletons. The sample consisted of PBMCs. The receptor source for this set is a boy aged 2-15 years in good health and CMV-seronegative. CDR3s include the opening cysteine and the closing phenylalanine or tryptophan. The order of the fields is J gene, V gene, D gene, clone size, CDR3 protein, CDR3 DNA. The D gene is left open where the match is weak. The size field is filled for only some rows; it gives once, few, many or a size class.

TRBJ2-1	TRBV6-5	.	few	CASSYRGEQFF	TGTGCCAGCAGTTACCGGGGTGAGCAGTTCTTC
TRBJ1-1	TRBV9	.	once	CASSPGAGALNTEAFF	TGTGCCAGCAGCCCCGGCGCGGGGGCGTTGAACACTGAAGCTTTCTTT
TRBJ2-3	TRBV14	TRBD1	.	CASRTGGTDTQYF	TGTGCCAGCCGGACAGGGGGCACAGATACGCAGTATTTT
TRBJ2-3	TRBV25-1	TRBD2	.	CASSEWEREPDTQYF	TGTGCCAGCAGTGAATGGGAGCGGGAGCCAGATACGCAGTATTTT
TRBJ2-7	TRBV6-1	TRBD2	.	CASSVTGTSGAGVYEQYF	TGTGCCAGCAGTGTTACCGGGACTAGCGGCGCGGGGGTATACGAGCAGTACTTC
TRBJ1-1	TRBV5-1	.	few	CASSFREGTEAFF	TGCGCCAGCAGCTTCAGGGAGGGCACTGAAGCTTTCTTT
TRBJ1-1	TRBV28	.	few	CASSLSTAKAFF	TGTGCCAGCAGTTTATCGACAGCTAAAGCTTTCTTT
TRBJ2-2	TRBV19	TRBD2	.	CASKRIAGGPNTGELFF	TGTGCCAGTAAAAGGATAGCGGGAGGCCCGAACACCGGGGAGCTGTTTTTT
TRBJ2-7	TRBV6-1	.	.	CASSQTFAEQYF	TGTGCCAGCAGCCAGACTTTCGCCGAGCAGTACTTC
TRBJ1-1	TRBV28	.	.	CASSSYQQGNTEAFF	TGTGCCAGCAGCTCCTACCAACAGGGGAACACTGAAGCTTTCTTT
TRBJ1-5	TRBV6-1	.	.	CASSRTDNQPQHF	TGTGCCAGCAGTCGGACAGACAATCAGCCCCAGCATTTT
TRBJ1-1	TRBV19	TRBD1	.	CASSRIGQGRGDTEAFF	TGTGCCAGTAGTAGAATTGGACAGGGGAGAGGGGACACTGAAGCTTTCTTT
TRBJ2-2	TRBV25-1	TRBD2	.	CASSDPGLAGTGELFF	TGTGCCAGCAGTGACCCGGGACTAGCGGGAACGGGGGAGCTGTTTTTT
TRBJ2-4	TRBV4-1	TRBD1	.	CASSQAGRGQYF	TGCGCCAGCAGCCAAGCAGGCAGGGGGCAGTACTTC
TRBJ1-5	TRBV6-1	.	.	CASSALGGRGNQPQHF	TGTGCCAGCAGTGCCCTAGGGGGGAGGGGTAATCAGCCCCAGCATTTT
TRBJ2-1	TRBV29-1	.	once	CSVRGWDEQFF	TGCAGCGTTAGGGGGTGGGATGAGCAGTTCTTC
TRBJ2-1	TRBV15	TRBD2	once	CATSRDLSDSGFYNEQFF	TGTGCCACCAGCAGAGATCTTTCGGATAGCGGGTTTTACAATGAGCAGTTCTTC
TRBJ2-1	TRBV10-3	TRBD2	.	CAIRDSGSSDNEQFF	TGTGCCATCAGGGATAGCGGGAGTAGCGACAATGAGCAGTTCTTC
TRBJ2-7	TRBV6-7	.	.	CASSFTRYYEQYF	TGTGCCAGCAGCTTTACAAGATACTACGAGCAGTACTTC
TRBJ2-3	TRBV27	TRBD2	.	CACTGTSGAHSTDTQYF	TGTGCCTGCACCGGGACTAGCGGAGCCCATAGCACAGATACGCAGTATTTT
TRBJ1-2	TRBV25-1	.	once	CASSEQRYNYGYTF	TGTGCCAGCAGTGAACAGAGGTATAACTATGGCTACACCTTC
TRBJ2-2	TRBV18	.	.	CASSPEVTETGELFF	TGTGCCAGCTCTCCCGAAGTGACAGAGACCGGGGAGCTGTTTTTT